Sequencing of this TCR beta chain was carried out in a study of T cell therapy after organ transplantation. As for the study in general: Up to 6 doses were given at 2-week intervals. About 20% of the ten patients were classed as nonresponders. Long-term post-therapy samples: blood collected 20 to 29 weeks after completing therapy. Overall study findings and caveats: Minimal repertoire change after therapy followed marked pretherapy expansions in nonresponders.

Assay: immunoSEQ multiplex PCR; the TCRdb copy retains only in-frame clones and omits some. The repertoire includes about 1,200 clones, more than 60% of them detected once, and around 39% sits in the top ten. Time point noted: 20-29 weeks after completion of therapy. As for this clone: Its antigen is unidentified.

This CDR3 has 17 amino acids. The V gene lost 3 bases and the J gene lost 4 bases, with 22 bases spanning the gap. Germline CDR1 is SGHKS and CDR2 is YYEKEE (reference sequence). Source: CD8+ T cells from blood, taken after autologous CMV-specific T cell therapy. The TCR originated in a human patient who had received a solid organ transplant and had CMV disease. The graft donor may have given rise to some T cells. The J gene is TRBJ2-5, the V gene TRBV5-5; D could derive from TRBD1 or TRBD2 (5 bases each). CDR3 bases: TGTGCCAGCAGCTCCCAATTTGGGGAGCTTGGGGCAGAGACCCAGTACTTC. This gives the protein CASSSQFGELGAETQYF.